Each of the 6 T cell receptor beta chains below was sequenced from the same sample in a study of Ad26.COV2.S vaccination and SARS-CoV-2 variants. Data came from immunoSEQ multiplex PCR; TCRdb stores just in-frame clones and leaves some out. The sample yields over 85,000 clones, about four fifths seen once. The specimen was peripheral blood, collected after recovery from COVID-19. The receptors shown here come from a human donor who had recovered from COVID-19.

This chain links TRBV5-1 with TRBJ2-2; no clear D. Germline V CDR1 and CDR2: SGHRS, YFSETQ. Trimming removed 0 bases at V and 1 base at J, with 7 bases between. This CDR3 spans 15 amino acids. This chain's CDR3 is CASSLGRVNTGELFF. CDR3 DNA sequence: TGCGCCAGCAGCTTGGGAAGGGTGAACACCGGGGAGCTGTTTTTT.

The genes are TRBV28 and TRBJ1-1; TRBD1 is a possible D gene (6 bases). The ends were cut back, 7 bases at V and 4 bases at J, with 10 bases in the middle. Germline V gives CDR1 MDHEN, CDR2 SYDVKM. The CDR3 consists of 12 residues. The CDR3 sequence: CASKTGLTEAFF. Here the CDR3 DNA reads TGTGCCAGCAAAACAGGGCTCACTGAAGCTTTCTTT.

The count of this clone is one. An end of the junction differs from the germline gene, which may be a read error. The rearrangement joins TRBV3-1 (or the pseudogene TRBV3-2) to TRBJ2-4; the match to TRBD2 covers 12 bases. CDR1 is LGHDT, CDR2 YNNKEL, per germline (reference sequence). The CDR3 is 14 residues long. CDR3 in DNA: TGTGCCAGCAGCCAAGAGGCTAGCGGGAGGGTCTATAACTTC. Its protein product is CASSQEASGRVYNF.

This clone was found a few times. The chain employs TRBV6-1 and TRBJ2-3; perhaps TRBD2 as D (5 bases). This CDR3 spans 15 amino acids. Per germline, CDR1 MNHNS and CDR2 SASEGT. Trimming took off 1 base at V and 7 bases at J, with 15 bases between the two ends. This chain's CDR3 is CASSEEHGNMHTQYF. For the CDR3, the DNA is TGTGCCAGCAGTGAAGAGCACGGGAACATGCATACGCAGTATTTT.

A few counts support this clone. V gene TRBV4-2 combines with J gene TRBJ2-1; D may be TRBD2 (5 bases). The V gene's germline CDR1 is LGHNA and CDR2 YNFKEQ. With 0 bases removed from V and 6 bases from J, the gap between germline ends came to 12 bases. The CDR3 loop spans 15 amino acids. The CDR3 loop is CASSQDGLFGNEQFF. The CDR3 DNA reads TGTGCCAGCAGCCAAGATGGACTGTTTGGCAATGAGCAGTTCTTC.

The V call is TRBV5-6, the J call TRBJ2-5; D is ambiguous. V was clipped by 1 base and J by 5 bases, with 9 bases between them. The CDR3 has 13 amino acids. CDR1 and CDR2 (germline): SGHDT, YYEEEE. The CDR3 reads CASSLREVETQYF. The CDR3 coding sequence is TGTGCCAGCAGCTTGAGGGAAGTCGAGACCCAGTACTTC.